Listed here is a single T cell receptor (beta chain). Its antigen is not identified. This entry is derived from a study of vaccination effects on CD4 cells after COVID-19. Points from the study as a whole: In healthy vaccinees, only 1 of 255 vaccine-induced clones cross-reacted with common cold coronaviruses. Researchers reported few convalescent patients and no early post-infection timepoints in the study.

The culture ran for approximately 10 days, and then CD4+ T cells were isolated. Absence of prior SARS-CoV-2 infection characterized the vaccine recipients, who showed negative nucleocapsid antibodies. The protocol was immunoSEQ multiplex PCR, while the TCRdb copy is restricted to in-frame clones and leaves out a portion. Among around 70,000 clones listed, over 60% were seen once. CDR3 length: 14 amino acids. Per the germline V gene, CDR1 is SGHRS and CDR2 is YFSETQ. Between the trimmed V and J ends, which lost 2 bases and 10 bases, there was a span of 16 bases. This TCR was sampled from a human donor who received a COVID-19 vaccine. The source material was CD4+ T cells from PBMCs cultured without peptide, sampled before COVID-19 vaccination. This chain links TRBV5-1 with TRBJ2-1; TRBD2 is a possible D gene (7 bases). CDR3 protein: CASSFNGGPGEQFF. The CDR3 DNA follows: TGCGCCAGCAGCTTTAACGGGGGGCCGGGCGAGCAGTTCTTC.